These 18 T cell receptor beta chains were sequenced from one sample in a study of T-cell reconstitution after alpha-beta-depleted transplantation in children. The library targeted TCRbeta and was prepared with unique molecular identifiers. TCRdb re-derived calls from the PCR reads in MiXCR, one entry per CDR3 protein. In the table there are approximately 420,000 distinct CDR3 sequences, approximately 11% of which are singletons. The specimen comprised PBMCs from the stem cell graft donor, sampled from the stem cell graft. The receptors here all came from a human donor who donated a stem cell graft to a child with acute myeloid leukemia.

This clonotype has a handful of counts. The rearrangement links TRBV10-3 to TRBJ2-1; tentatively, D is TRBD2 (6 bases). Per the germline V gene, CDR1 is ENHRY and CDR2 is SYGVKD. The CDR3 has 16 residues. V shed 2 bases and J shed 3 bases, with 14 bases lying between them. The chain's CDR3 is CAISEEVSGYYNEQFF. CDR3 DNA sequence: TGTGCCATCAGTGAGGAGGTTAGCGGCTACTACAATGAGCAGTTCTTC.

This clonotype was seen ten or more times. The rearrangement uses TRBV5-6 and TRBJ1-1, with 10 nucleotides matching TRBD1. V gave up 3 bases and J gave up 4 bases; unmatched junction bases: 6. Germline-derived CDR1 and CDR2 are SGHDT and YYEEEE. The CDR3 contains 15 residues. CDR3 region: CASSYGQGGATEAFF. The CDR3 nucleotides read TGTGCCAGCAGCTATGGACAGGGGGGTGCCACTGAAGCTTTCTTT.

This clonotype was observed a handful of times. This chain links TRBV7-6 with TRBJ2-1; TRBD1 matches at 7 bases. Looked up from germline, CDR1 is SGHVS and CDR2 is FNYEAQ. This CDR3 is built from 16 residues. Trimming at V came to 7 bases and at J to 5 bases, leaving 14 bases not matched to a gene. CDR3 DNA: TGTGCCAGCACTACCTCGAGGCAGGGGGATGACAATGAGCAGTTCTTC. Residues: CASTTSRQGDDNEQFF.

This clonotype was seen only a few times. This chain uses TRBV12-3 or TRBV12-4 with TRBJ1-2; perhaps TRBD1 as D (5 bases). The CDR3 is 15 amino acids. V gave up 3 bases and J gave up 3 bases, with 14 bases separating them. The DNA for the CDR3 is TGTGCCAGCAGTTTGGGATGGGGGGGGGACTATGGCTACACCTTC. This codes for CASSLGWGGDYGYTF.

This clonotype was recorded many times. The V call is TRBV3-1, the J call TRBJ1-1; maybe TRBD1 (6 bases). CDR1 LGHDT and CDR2 YNNKEL come from the germline V gene (reference sequence). V was shortened by 0 bases and J by 1 base, with 15 bases between the two germline ends. This CDR3 is built from 17 residues. CDR3 in amino acids: CASSQDLGGDKNTEAFF. CDR3 sequence (DNA): TGTGCCAGCAGCCAAGATCTGGGTGGGGACAAGAACACTGAAGCTTTCTTT.

The chain combines TRBV21-1 with TRBJ1-5; the listed D gene, TRBD1, was not tested against the DNA. TRBV21-1 is deemed a pseudogene. CDR3 length: 14 amino acids. This CDR3 reads CASSNYPGKQPQHF. CDR3 DNA sequence: TGTGCCAGCAGCAACTACCCAGGGAAACAGCCCCAGCATTTT.

In regard to this clonotype: Relative to the germline gene, one junction end is altered; a read error may explain this. The chain employs TRBV10-3 and TRBJ2-1, with D perhaps matching TRBD2 (6 bases). The CDR3 runs 14 residues. The germline V gene encodes CDR1 ENHRY and CDR2 SYGVKD. This chain's CDR3 is CAISGEAGYNDQFF. CDR3 nucleotides: TGTGCCATCTCGGGAGAGGCCGGCTACAATGACCAGTTCTTC.

This clonotype was observed at least ten times. This chain joins TRBV6-2 or TRBV6-3 and TRBJ2-1, with 9 bases fitting TRBD2. The CDR3 covers 18 residues. Germline CDR1 reads MNHEY; CDR2 reads SVGEGT. J gave up 3 bases and V 5 bases, and 14 bases lay outside the gene matches. The DNA for the CDR3 is TGTGCCAGCAGTAACCTACGTTCCCGTAGCGGGGGCTACAATGAGCAGTTCTTC. Translating gives CASSNLRSRSGGYNEQFF.

This clonotype has more than one count but fewer than ten. The J gene is TRBJ1-1, the V gene TRBV29-1, with 7 positions matching TRBD1. The CDR3 has 16 residues. V was clipped by 0 bases and J by 5 bases; unmatched bases: 12. Germline CDR1 reads SQVTM; CDR2 reads ANQGSEA. This chain's CDR3 is CSVEDARGHRGTEAFF. DNA of the CDR3: TGCAGCGTTGAAGACGCAAGGGGGCATAGGGGGACTGAAGCTTTCTTT.

This clonotype was observed a few times. The rearrangement joins TRBV5-1 to TRBJ2-7, with 10 bases aligning to TRBD2. The V segment lost 1 base and the J segment 0 bases; nucleotides outside the gene matches: 7. CDR3 size: 17 residues. Per germline, CDR1 SGHRS and CDR2 YFSETQ. CDR3 in amino acids: CASSLNSGRSLSYEQYF. The CDR3 coding sequence is TGCGCCAGCAGCTTGAATAGCGGGAGGTCCCTCTCCTACGAGCAGTACTTC.

This rearrangement joins TRBV27 to TRBJ2-1; D is ambiguous. Germline V gene data show CDR1 as MNHEY and CDR2 as SMNVEV (reference sequence). Trimming removed 5 bases at V and 0 bases at J, with 11 bases between. CDR3 length: 15 residues. The CDR3 here is CASSPTKSSYNEQFF. In nucleotides, the CDR3 is TGTGCCAGCAGTCCAACCAAGAGCTCCTACAATGAGCAGTTCTTC.

This clonotype was seen a few times. The CDR3: CASSITGTGNTGELFF. The CDR3 bases are TGTGCCAGCAGCATCACCGGGACAGGGAACACCGGGGAGCTGTTTTTT. V usage is TRBV11-3 and J usage is TRBJ2-2, with TRBD1 matching over 8 bases. CDR1 and CDR2 (germline): SGHNT, YENEEA. CDR3 length equals 16 residues. V gave up 5 bases and J gave up 1 base; unmatched junction bases: 6.

This clonotype has just a few counts. V and J are TRBV5-1 and TRBJ2-1; TRBD1 aligns across 7 bases. This CDR3 region has 15 residues. The J segment lost 2 bases and the V segment lost 0 bases, leaving 2 bases of the junction unmatched. The germline V gene has CDR1 SGHRS and CDR2 YFSETQ. DNA for the CDR3: TGCGCCAGCAGCTTGGGGGGACAGACCTACAATGAGCAGTTCTTC. Protein sequence: CASSLGGQTYNEQFF.

This clonotype has only a few counts. The chain has TRBV4-3 and TRBJ2-2; D ambiguous. CDR1 LGHNA and CDR2 YSLEER come from the germline V gene. This CDR3 is 14 amino acids long. The ends were cut back, 3 bases at V and 4 bases at J, with 9 bases in the middle. The chain's CDR3 is CASSQASGTGELFF. The CDR3 nucleotides are TGCGCCAGCAGCCAGGCTTCGGGCACCGGGGAGCTGTTTTTT.

The sample holds a few counts of this clonotype. The chain links TRBV12-3 or TRBV12-4 to TRBJ1-1; no clear D gene. V was shortened by 4 bases and J by 0 bases, with 18 bases between the two germline ends. The CDR3 sequence is 17 residues long. The CDR3, as DNA: TGTGCCAGCAGTTCGGAGAACGTAGTATTCGTGAACACTGAAGCTTTCTTT. It translates to CASSSENVVFVNTEAFF.

CDR3 bases: TGTGCCAGCAGCTCTGGGATGGATGAAACGCAGTATTTT. Amino acid sequence: CASSSGMDETQYF. The chain has TRBV5-4 and TRBJ2-3; no clear D gene. Trimming stripped 3 bases from V and 9 bases from J, with 14 bases between. CDR1 and CDR2 (germline): SGHNT, YYREEE (reference sequence). This CDR3 is 13 amino acids long. Based on the CDR3 plus reference TRBV5-4 and TRBJ2-3, the full variable domain is ETGVTQSPTHLIKTRGQQVTLRCSSQSGHNTVSWYQQALGQGPQFIFQYYREEENGRGNFPPRFSGLQFPNYSSELNVNALELDDSALYLCASSSGMDETQYFGPGTRLTVL.

This clonotype was seen repeatedly, ten times or more. This chain joins TRBV27 and TRBJ2-7; possibly TRBD2 for D (6 bases). V was clipped by 5 bases and J by 6 bases, with 17 bases between them. This CDR3 comprises 14 residues. Germline V gives CDR1 MNHEY, CDR2 SMNVEV (reference sequence). Here the CDR3 reads CASSPLTSWGEQYF. As DNA, the CDR3 is TGTGCCAGCAGTCCATTGACTAGTTGGGGCGAGCAGTACTTC.

This clonotype appeared a few times. The chain carries TRBV29-1 and TRBJ2-1, with D hard to call. CDR1 and CDR2 (germline): SQVTM, ANQGSEA. This CDR3 spans 13 amino acids. Deletions cut 6 bases from V and 1 base from J, with 10 bases between. CDR3 region: CSVTPESYNEQFF. The CDR3 DNA is TGCAGCGTCACTCCAGAATCCTACAATGAGCAGTTCTTC.